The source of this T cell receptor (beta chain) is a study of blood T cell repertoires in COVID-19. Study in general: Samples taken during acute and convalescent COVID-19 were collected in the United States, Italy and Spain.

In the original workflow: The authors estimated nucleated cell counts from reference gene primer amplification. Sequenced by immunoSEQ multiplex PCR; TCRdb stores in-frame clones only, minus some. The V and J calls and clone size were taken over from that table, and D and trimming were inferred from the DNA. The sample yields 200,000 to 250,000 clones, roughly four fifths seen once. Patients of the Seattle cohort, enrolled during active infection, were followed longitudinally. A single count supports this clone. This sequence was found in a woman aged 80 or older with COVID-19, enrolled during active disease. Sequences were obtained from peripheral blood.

The CDR3 DNA is TGTGCCAGTAGTTTCCCGCAGGGACTAGCGGGATCCAATGAGCAGTTCTTC. It is translated as CASSFPQGLAGSNEQFF. The J gene is TRBJ2-1, the V gene TRBV19; 13 bases are shared with TRBD2. Germline V gene lookup returns CDR1 LNHDA and CDR2 SQIVND (reference sequence). The CDR3 consists of 17 residues. J was trimmed by 6 bases and V by 5 bases; bases with no gene match: 10.